The 19 T cell receptor beta chains below were found in one sample sequenced in a study of brain T cells in children with intractable seizures. Noted time point: blood from clinic visit 5 months post-surgery; TSC patient then seizure free. Produced via immunoSEQ multiplex PCR; TCRdb's table is partial and in-frame only. The sample has about 320,000 clones, about 93% seen once. Source: peripheral blood, taken 4 to 5 months after surgery. The receptors come from a boy younger than two with tuberous sclerosis and intractable seizures.

This clone was seen only once. The rearrangement links TRBV20-1 to TRBJ2-7; no clear D gene. This CDR3 has 11 residues. V lost 1 base, J lost 5 bases, and 6 bases lay in between. Germline V lookup: CDR1 DFQATT, CDR2 SNEGSKA (reference sequence). In DNA, the CDR3 is TGCAGTGCTAGAGCTTGGGACGAGCAGTACTTC. Encoded protein: CSARAWDEQYF.

Remarks on this clone: Other DNA sequences in this sample translate to the same CDR3. The V gene is TRBV29-1, the J gene TRBJ2-7, with 7 bases matching TRBD1. J lost 1 base, V lost 7 bases, and 7 bases had no gene match. Germline V CDR1 and CDR2: SQVTM, ANQGSEA. The CDR3 extends over 13 amino acids. The CDR3 loop reads CSAGDRESYEQYF. The DNA for the CDR3 is TGCAGCGCCGGTGACAGGGAGTCCTACGAGCAGTACTTC.

The chain carries TRBV7-9 and TRBJ2-2, with 8 bases matching TRBD1. The CDR3 consists of 16 residues. Germline assignment: CDR1 SEHNR and CDR2 FQNEAQ (reference sequence). V dropped 4 bases and J dropped 5; count of bases not matched to a gene: 9. The CDR3 bases are TGTGCCAGCAGCTCCCGGGGACAGGCGGAGACCGGGGAGCTGTTTTTT. This gives the protein CASSSRGQAETGELFF.

The chain employs TRBV18 and TRBJ1-3; 9 nucleotides align to TRBD1. The germline CDR1 and CDR2 sequences are KGHSH and LQKENI. V gave up 4 bases and J gave up 2 bases; unmatched junction bases: 12. The CDR3 spans 18 residues. The CDR3 sequence is CASSHREDWDRAGNTIYF. CDR3 bases: TGTGCCAGCTCACACCGAGAGGACTGGGACAGGGCTGGAAACACCATATATTTT.

The chain employs TRBV30 and TRBJ1-3, with unresolved D. V was clipped by 1 base and J by 3 bases, with 10 bases between them. The CDR3 is 14 amino acids. CDR1 is GTSNPN and CDR2 is SVGIG in the germline V gene (reference sequence). CDR3 bases: TGTGCCTGGAGTGGTAGGACGTATGGAAACACCATATATTTT. It translates to CAWSGRTYGNTIYF. Based on the CDR3 plus reference TRBV30 and TRBJ1-3, the full variable domain is SQTIHQWPATLVQPVGSPLSLECTVEGTSNPNLYWYRQAAGRGLQLLFYSVGIGQISSEVPQNLSASRPQDRQFILSSKKLLLSDSGFYLCAWSGRTYGNTIYFGEGSWLTVV.

The CDR3 bases are TGTGCCAGTAGCACCGGGACTAGCGGTTGGGGCACAGATACGCAGTATTTT. Its translation is CASSTGTSGWGTDTQYF. The chain has TRBV19 and TRBJ2-3, with TRBD2 matching 11 bases. V trimming: 6 bases; J trimming: 1 base; junction bases outside the gene matches: 9. This CDR3 is built from 17 residues. Looked up from germline, CDR1 is LNHDA and CDR2 is SQIVND (reference sequence).

This sequence joins TRBV27 and TRBJ2-3; a weak D match, TRBD2 (6 bases). The CDR3 sequence is 17 residues long. CDR1 and CDR2 from the germline V gene are MNHEY and SMNVEV (reference sequence). V gave up 7 bases and J gave up 4 bases, with 24 bases separating them. The CDR3 DNA is TGTGCCAGCACCCCCCTCGGGACTCCCAAAGGTCCAGATACGCAGTATTTT. Protein product: CASTPLGTPKGPDTQYF.

The rearrangement links TRBV5-8 to TRBJ2-3; D is unclear. CDR3 length: 13 residues. Germline V gene sequence: CDR1 SGHTS, CDR2 YDEGEE. Trimming shortened V by 5 bases and J by 3 bases, and 10 bases separated the two germline ends. CDR3 residues: CASRYQETDTQYF. The CDR3 nucleotides read TGTGCCAGCAGGTATCAGGAAACAGATACGCAGTATTTT.

Only one count was recorded for this clone. The V and J genes are TRBV7-2 and TRBJ2-4; 10 nucleotides agree with TRBD2. This CDR3 has 14 amino acids. The V gene's germline CDR1 is SGHTA and CDR2 FQGNSA. V gave up 5 bases and J gave up 6 bases; unmatched junction bases: 4. The CDR3: CASSGGLATNIQYF. The CDR3, as DNA: TGTGCCAGCAGCGGGGGACTAGCGACAAACATTCAGTACTTC.

The chain has TRBV7-9 and TRBJ2-2; 8 nucleotides agree with TRBD1. Germline loops: CDR1 SEHNR, CDR2 FQNEAQ (reference sequence). The CDR3 totals 15 residues. Trimming took 0 bases from V and 3 from J; bases not matched to a gene: 0. This chain's CDR3 is CASSLADRDTGELFF. The CDR3 nucleotides read TGTGCCAGCAGCTTAGCGGACAGGGACACCGGGGAGCTGTTTTTT.

The chain combines TRBV7-9 with TRBJ2-3, with TRBD1 matching 10 bases. The CDR3 has 16 amino acids. The germline V gene has CDR1 SEHNR and CDR2 FQNEAQ (reference sequence). V lost 6 bases, J lost 3 bases, and 9 bases stayed unmatched. This CDR3 reads CASRPEWDRGTDTQYF. CDR3 coding DNA: TGTGCCAGCAGACCAGAGTGGGACAGGGGTACAGATACGCAGTATTTT.

V usage is TRBV2 and J usage is TRBJ2-5; D perhaps matches TRBD2 (6 bases). Germline CDR1 SNHLY, CDR2 FYNNEI. V lost 4 bases to trimming and J lost 2 bases, with 14 bases between them. The CDR3 has 15 residues. The chain's CDR3 is CASSVPGATQETQYF. The CDR3 DNA reads as TGTGCCAGCAGTGTACCGGGAGCTACACAAGAGACCCAGTACTTC.

The V and J genes are TRBV15 and TRBJ2-1, with TRBD2 matching 10 bases. Germline lookup yields CDR1 LNHNV and CDR2 YYDKDF (reference sequence). The CDR3 loop spans 15 amino acids. V lost 7 bases to trimming and J lost 5 bases; unmatched junction nucleotides: 8. CDR3 protein: CATTNGGLADNEQFF. CDR3 DNA: TGTGCCACCACCAACGGAGGACTAGCGGACAATGAGCAGTTCTTC.

V and J are TRBV27 and TRBJ2-7; 11 nucleotides agree with TRBD2. Germline V CDR1 and CDR2: MNHEY, SMNVEV (reference sequence). The CDR3 runs to 15 residues. V dropped 4 bases and J dropped 1; count of bases not matched to a gene: 3. CDR3 sequence: CASSYRLAGSYEQYF. In DNA form, the CDR3 reads TGTGCCAGCAGTTACCGACTAGCGGGGTCCTACGAGCAGTACTTC.

This chain joins TRBV7-2 and TRBJ1-1; 10 nucleotides agree with TRBD1. Germline lookup yields CDR1 SGHTA and CDR2 FQGNSA. V was pared by 5 bases and J by 1 base, with 7 bases of the junction left unmatched. The CDR3 loop spans 16 amino acids. DNA for the CDR3: TGTGCCAGCAGCCTATCGGACAGGGGGAGGAACACTGAAGCTTTCTTT. It yields the protein CASSLSDRGRNTEAFF.

In DNA, the CDR3 is TGTGCCAGCAGGTCGGGACAGGGTTATGGCTACACCTTC. Its protein product is CASRSGQGYGYTF. The chain uses TRBV3-1 (or the pseudogene TRBV3-2) and TRBJ1-2; 9 bases fit TRBD1. CDR3 length: 13 residues. The germline V gene has CDR1 LGHDT and CDR2 YNNKEL (reference sequence). Germline trimming cut 6 bases from V and 5 bases from J; bases unmatched to any gene: 4.

This chain joins TRBV18 and TRBJ1-1; weak D call: TRBD1 (5 bases). The CDR3 covers 12 residues. CDR1 and CDR2 from the germline V gene are KGHSH and LQKENI. V was clipped by 8 bases and J by 7 bases, with 14 bases between them. The CDR3 loop is CASQDSDLEAFF. CDR3 coding DNA: TGTGCCAGCCAAGACAGCGACCTTGAAGCTTTCTTT.

The chain carries TRBV24-1 and TRBJ2-3; a weak D match, TRBD2 (6 bases). Trimming stripped 2 bases from V and 0 bases from J, with 11 bases between. In germline, CDR1 is KGHDR, CDR2 SFDVKD. The CDR3 is 16 amino acids. Written as DNA, the CDR3 is TGTGCCACCAGTGATTCAGTCGGGACTAGCACAGATACGCAGTATTTT. Amino acid sequence: CATSDSVGTSTDTQYF.

This clone has only one observation. This rearrangement joins TRBV24-1 to TRBJ1-1; TRBD1 might be the D (6 bases). V gave up 1 base and J gave up 4 bases, with 12 bases separating them. The CDR3 spans 15 residues. Germline CDR1 reads KGHDR; CDR2 reads SFDVKD. The CDR3 loop is CATSDLFWGATEAFF. The CDR3 DNA follows: TGTGCCACCAGTGATTTATTTTGGGGGGCCACTGAAGCTTTCTTT.